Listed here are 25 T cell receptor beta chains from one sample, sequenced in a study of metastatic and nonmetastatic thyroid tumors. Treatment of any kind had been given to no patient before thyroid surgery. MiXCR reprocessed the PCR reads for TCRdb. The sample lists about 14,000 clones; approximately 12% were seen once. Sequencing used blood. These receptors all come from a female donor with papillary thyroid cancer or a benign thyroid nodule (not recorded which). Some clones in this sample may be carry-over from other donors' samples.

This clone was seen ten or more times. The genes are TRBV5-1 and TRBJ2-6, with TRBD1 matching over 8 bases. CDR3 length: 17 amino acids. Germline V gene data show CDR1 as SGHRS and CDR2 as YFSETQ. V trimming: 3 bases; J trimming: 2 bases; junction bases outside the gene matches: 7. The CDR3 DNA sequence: TGCGCCAGCAGCTCACAAAACAGGGGGACTGGGGCCAACGTCCTGACTTTC. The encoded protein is CASSSQNRGTGANVLTF.

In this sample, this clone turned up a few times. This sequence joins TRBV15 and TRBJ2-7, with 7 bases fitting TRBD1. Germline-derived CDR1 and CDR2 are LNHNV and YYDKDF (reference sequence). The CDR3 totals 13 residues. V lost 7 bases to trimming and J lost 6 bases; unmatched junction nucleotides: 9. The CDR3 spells CATNRDRDGEQYF. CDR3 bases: TGTGCCACCAATCGTGACAGGGACGGCGAGCAGTACTTC.

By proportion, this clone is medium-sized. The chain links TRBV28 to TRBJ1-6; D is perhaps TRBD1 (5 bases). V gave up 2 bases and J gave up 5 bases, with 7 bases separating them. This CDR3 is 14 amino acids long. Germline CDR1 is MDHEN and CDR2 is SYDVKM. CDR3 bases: TGTGCCAGCAGTTTACGACAGAATAATTCACCCCTCCACTTT. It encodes CASSLRQNNSPLHF.

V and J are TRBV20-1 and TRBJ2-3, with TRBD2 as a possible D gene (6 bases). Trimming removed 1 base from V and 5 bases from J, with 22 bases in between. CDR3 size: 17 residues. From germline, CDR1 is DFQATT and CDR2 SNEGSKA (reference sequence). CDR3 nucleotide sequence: TGCAGTGCTAGAGGGGACCGGGAGCCGTTCCTCTTAGATACGCAGTATTTT. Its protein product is CSARGDREPFLLDTQYF.

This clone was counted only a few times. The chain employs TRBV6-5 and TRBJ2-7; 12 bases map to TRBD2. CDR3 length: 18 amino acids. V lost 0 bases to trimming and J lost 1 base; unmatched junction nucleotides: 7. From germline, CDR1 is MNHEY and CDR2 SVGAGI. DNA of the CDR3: TGTGCCAGCAGTTACTCCACCCCAGGACTAGCGGGATCCTACGAGCAGTACTTC. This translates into CASSYSTPGLAGSYEQYF.

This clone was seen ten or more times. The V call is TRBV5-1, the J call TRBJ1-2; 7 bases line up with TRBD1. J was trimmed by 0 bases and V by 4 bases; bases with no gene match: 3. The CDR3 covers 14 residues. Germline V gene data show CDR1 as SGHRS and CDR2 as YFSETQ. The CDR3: CASSRDSSNYGYTF. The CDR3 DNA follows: TGCGCCAGCAGCCGGGACAGTTCTAACTATGGCTACACCTTC.

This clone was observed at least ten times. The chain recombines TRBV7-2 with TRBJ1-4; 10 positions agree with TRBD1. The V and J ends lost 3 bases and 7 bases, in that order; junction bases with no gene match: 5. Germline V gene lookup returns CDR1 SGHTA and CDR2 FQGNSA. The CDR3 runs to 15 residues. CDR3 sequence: CASSFRTGGTEKLFF. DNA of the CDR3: TGTGCCAGCAGCTTCAGGACAGGGGGTACTGAAAAACTGTTTTTT. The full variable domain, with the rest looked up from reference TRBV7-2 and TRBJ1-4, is GAGVSQSPSNKVTEKGKDVELRCDPISGHTALYWYRQSLGQGLEFLIYFQGNSAPDKSGLPSDRFSAERTGGSVSTLTIQRTQQEDSAVYLCASSFRTGGTEKLFFGSGTQLSVL.

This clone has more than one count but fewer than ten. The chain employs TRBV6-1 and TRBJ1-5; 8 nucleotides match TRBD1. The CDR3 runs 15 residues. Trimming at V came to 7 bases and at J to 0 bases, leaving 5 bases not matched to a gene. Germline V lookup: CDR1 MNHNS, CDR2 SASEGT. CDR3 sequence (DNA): TGTGCCAGCATTAACAGGGGGAATAGCAATCAGCCCCAGCATTTT. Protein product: CASINRGNSNQPQHF.

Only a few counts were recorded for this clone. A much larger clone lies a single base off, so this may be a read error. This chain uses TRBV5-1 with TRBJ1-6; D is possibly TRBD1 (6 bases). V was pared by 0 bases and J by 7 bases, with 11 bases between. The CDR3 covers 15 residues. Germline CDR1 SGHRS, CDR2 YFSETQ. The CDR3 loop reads CASSLGAGENSPLHF. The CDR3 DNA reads TGCGCCAGCAGCTTGGGGGCAGGGGAGAATTCACCCCTCCACTTT.

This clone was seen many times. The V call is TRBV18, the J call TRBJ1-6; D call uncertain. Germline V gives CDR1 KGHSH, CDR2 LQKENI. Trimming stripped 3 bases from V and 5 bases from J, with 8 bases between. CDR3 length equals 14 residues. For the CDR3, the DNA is TGTGCCAGCTCACCGGGTCCCCATAATTCACCCCTCCACTTT. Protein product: CASSPGPHNSPLHF.

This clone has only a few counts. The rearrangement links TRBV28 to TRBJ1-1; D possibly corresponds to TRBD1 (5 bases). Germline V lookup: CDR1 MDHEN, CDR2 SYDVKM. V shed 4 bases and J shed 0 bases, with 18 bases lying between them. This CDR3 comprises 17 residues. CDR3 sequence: CASSSSGKGNMNTEAFF. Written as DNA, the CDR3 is TGTGCCAGCAGTTCCTCAGGGAAAGGGAATATGAACACTGAAGCTTTCTTT.

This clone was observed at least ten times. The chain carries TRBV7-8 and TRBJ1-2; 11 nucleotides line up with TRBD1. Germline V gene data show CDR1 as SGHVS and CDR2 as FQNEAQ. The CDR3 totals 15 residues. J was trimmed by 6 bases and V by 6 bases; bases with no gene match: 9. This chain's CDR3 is CASRDGTGGIHGYTF. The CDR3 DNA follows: TGTGCCAGCAGAGATGGGACAGGGGGAATACATGGCTACACCTTC.

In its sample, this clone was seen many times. The DNA of the CDR3 is TGCGCCAGCAGCTTGGCCGCAAGGGACAATGAGCAGTTCTTC. As protein: CASSLAARDNEQFF. The rearrangement links TRBV5-1 to TRBJ2-1; D is unresolved. There are 14 residues in the CDR3. V lost 0 bases and J 5 bases, leaving 9 bases between the germline ends. The germline CDR1 and CDR2 sequences are SGHRS and YFSETQ.

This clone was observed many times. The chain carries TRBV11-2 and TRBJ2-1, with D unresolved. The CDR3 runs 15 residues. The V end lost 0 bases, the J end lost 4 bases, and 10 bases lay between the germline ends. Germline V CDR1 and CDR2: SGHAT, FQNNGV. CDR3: CASSLEHGRYNEQFF. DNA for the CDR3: TGTGCCAGCAGCTTAGAACACGGGCGATACAATGAGCAGTTCTTC.

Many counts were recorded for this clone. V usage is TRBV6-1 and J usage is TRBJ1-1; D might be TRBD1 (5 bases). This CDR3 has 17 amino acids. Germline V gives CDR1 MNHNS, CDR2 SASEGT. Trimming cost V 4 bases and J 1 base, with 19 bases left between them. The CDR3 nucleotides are TGTGCCAGCAGTGTCCAGGGTGCCGGCGGTAGGAACACTGAAGCTTTCTTT. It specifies CASSVQGAGGRNTEAFF.

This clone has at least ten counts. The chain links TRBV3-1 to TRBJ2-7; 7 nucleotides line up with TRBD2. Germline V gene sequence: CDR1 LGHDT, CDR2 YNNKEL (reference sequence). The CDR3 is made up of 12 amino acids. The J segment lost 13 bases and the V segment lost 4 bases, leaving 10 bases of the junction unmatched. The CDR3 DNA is TGTGCCAGCAGCCCCGAGCAGAGCGGGATTTACTTC. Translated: CASSPEQSGIYF.

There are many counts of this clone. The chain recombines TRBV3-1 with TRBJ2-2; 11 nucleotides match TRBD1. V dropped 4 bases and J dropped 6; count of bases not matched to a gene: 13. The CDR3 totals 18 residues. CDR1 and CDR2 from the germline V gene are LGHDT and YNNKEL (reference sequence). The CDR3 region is CASSLLGAGTGGSGELFF. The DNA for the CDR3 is TGTGCCAGCAGCCTCCTGGGGGCGGGGACAGGGGGTTCCGGGGAGCTGTTTTTT.

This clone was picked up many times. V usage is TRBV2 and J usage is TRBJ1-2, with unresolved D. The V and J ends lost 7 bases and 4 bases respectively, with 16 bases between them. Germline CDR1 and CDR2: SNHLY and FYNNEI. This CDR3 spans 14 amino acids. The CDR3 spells CASTEAGYAYGYTF. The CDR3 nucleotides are TGTGCCAGCACGGAGGCGGGATATGCCTATGGCTACACCTTC.

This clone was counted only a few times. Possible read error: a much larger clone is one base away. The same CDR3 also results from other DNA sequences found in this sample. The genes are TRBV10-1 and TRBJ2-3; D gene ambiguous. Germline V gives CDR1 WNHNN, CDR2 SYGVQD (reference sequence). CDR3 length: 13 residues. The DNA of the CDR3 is TGCGCCAGCAGTGACCGGATACCAGATACGGAGTATTTT. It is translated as CASSDRIPDTEYF.

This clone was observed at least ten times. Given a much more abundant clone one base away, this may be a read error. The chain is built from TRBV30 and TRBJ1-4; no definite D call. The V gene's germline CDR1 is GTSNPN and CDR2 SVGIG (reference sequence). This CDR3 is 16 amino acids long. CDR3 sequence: CAWRPYGGDGNEELFF. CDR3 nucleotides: TGTGCCTGGAGGCCTTATGGCGGGGATGGAAATGAAGAACTGTTTTTT.

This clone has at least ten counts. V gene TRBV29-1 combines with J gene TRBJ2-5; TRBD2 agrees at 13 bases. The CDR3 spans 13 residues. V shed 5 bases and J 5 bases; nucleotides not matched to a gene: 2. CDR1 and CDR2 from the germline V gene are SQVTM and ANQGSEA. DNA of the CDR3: TGCAGCGTTCTGGGACTAGCGGGGGAGACCCAGTACTTC. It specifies CSVLGLAGETQYF. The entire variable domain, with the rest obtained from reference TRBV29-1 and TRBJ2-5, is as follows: SAVISQKPSRDICQRGTSLTIQCQVDSQVTMMFWYRQQPGQSLTLIATANQGSEATYESGFVIDKFPISRPNLTFSTLTVSNMSPEDSSIYLCSVLGLAGETQYFGPGTRLLVL.

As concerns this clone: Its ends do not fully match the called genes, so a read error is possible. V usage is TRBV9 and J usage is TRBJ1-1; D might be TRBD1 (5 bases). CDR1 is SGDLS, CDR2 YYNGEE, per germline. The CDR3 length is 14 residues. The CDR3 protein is CASSSLPGRTEALF. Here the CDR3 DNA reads TGTGCCAGCAGCTCTCTCCCAGGGCGGACTGAAGCTTTATTT.

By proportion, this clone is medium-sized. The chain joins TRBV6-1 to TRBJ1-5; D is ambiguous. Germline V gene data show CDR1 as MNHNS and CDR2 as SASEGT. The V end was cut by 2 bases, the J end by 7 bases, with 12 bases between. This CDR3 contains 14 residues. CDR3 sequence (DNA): TGTGCCAGCAGTGAAACCGCACTGGGCCAGCCCCAGCATTTT. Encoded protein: CASSETALGQPQHF.

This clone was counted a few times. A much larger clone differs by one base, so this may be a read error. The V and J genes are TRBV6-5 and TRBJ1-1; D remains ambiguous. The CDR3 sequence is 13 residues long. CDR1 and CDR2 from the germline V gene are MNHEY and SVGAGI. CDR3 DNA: TGTGCCAGCAATCAACAGTCACACACTGAAGCCTTCTTT. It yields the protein CASNQQSHTEAFF.

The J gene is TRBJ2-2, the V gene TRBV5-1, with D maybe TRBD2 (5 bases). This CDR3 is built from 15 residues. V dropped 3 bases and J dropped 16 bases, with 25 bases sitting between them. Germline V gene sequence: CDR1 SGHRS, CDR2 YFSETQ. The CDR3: CASSSSQTSTGEPFF. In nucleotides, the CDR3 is TGCGCCAGCAGCTCGTCACAAACCTCCACCGGGGAACCGTTTTTT.